The 15 T cell receptor beta chains presented below share a single source sample, sequenced in a study of T cell repertoires and HLA-DP antigens. For these receptors, no antigen is known. Clones were read by immunoSEQ multiplex PCR, and TCRdb kept only the in-frame ones, dropping some. Of roughly 120,000 clones in the sample, more than 85% were seen once. The sample comprised CD4+ T cells from PBMCs. The receptors come from a woman aged 18-29 years in good health and CMV-seronegative.

This chain links TRBV4-3 with TRBJ1-1; TRBD1 matches 9 bases. The CDR3 spans 14 residues. Losses at the gene ends were 1 base for V and 4 bases for J; bases not matched to a gene: 1. Germline-derived CDR1 and CDR2 are LGHNA and YSLEER. CDR3 bases: TGCGCCAGCAGCCAAGGGGACAGGGCCACTGAAGCTTTCTTT. Translating it yields CASSQGDRATEAFF.

This sequence joins TRBV19 and TRBJ2-3; 7 nucleotides line up with TRBD2. Germline-derived CDR1 and CDR2 are LNHDA and SQIVND (reference sequence). The CDR3 consists of 16 residues. Losses at the gene ends were 4 bases for V and 1 base for J; bases not matched to a gene: 8. The CDR3 loop reads CASSTGLGYRTDTQYF. The CDR3 DNA reads as TGTGCCAGTAGTACAGGACTAGGCTACCGCACAGATACGCAGTATTTT.

J is TRBJ1-5 and V is TRBV28; tentative D call: TRBD1 (5 bases). Between the trimmed V and J ends, which lost 6 bases and 5 bases, there was a span of 8 bases. Germline values: CDR1 MDHEN, CDR2 SYDVKM. The CDR3 contains 12 residues. This CDR3 reads CASSWGDQPQHF. CDR3 bases: TGTGCCAGCAGCTGGGGGGATCAGCCCCAGCATTTT.

The gene calls are TRBV5-8 and TRBJ1-2; D is unresolved. V lost 0 bases and J lost 4, with 4 bases in between. CDR3 length: 12 residues. CDR1 and CDR2 (germline): SGHTS, YDEGEE. The CDR3 reads CASSLVGYGYTF. The CDR3 nucleotides read TGTGCCAGCAGCTTGGTGGGCTATGGCTACACCTTC.

The gene calls are TRBV10-3 and TRBJ1-6; D not resolved. V gave up 1 base and J gave up 6 bases, with 1 base separating them. From germline, CDR1 is ENHRY and CDR2 SYGVKD. This CDR3 is 12 amino acids long. The CDR3 DNA is TGTGCCATCAGTGAGTTTAATTCACCCCTCCACTTT. Protein: CAISEFNSPLHF.

The J gene is TRBJ1-5, the V gene TRBV7-2; weak D call: TRBD1 (6 bases). The V and J ends lost 3 bases and 0 bases respectively, with 18 bases between them. From germline, CDR1 is SGHTA and CDR2 FQGNSA. This CDR3 contains 18 residues. The CDR3 is CASSFEGGGAYSNQPQHF. The CDR3 DNA follows: TGTGCCAGCAGCTTTGAGGGGGGCGGAGCCTATAGCAATCAGCCCCAGCATTTT.

The chain links TRBV9 to TRBJ1-1, with 7 bases identical to TRBD1. V dropped 0 bases and J dropped 4; count of bases not matched to a gene: 6. This CDR3 has 15 residues. Germline V gene sequence: CDR1 SGDLS, CDR2 YYNGEE. The CDR3 sequence is CASSVVPSGGTEAFF. In nucleotides, the CDR3 is TGTGCCAGCAGCGTAGTCCCCTCAGGGGGCACTGAAGCTTTCTTT.

J is TRBJ2-3 and V is TRBV28, with TRBD2 matching over 16 bases. The CDR3 has 17 residues. Germline V gives CDR1 MDHEN, CDR2 SYDVKM. V lost 4 bases, J lost 5 bases, and 6 bases stayed unmatched. The CDR3: CASSWGLAGGPGDTQYF. The CDR3 nucleotides read TGTGCCAGCAGTTGGGGACTAGCGGGAGGGCCGGGAGATACGCAGTATTTT.

The rearrangement joins TRBV5-1 to TRBJ2-7, with TRBD2 as a possible D gene (6 bases). The CDR3 has 16 amino acids. The germline gives CDR1 SGHRS, CDR2 YFSETQ. Trimming cost V 4 bases and J 5 bases, with 22 bases left between them. CDR3 in amino acids: CASSVRQQGGIHEQYF. The CDR3 DNA sequence: TGCGCCAGCAGCGTACGACAGCAGGGCGGGATCCACGAGCAGTACTTC.

The CDR3 loop is CASSLGPGTGSGYTF. The CDR3 DNA reads TGTGCCAGCAGCTTGGGCCCTGGGACAGGGTCTGGCTACACCTTC. J is TRBJ1-2 and V is TRBV5-6; 9 bases line up with TRBD1. Germline trimming cut 0 bases from V and 7 bases from J; bases unmatched to any gene: 7. Germline V gene sequence: CDR1 SGHDT, CDR2 YYEEEE. This CDR3 is built from 15 residues.

This chain joins TRBV7-2 and TRBJ2-1, with D tentatively TRBD1 or TRBD2 (6 bases each). The germline CDR1 and CDR2 sequences are SGHTA and FQGNSA. The CDR3 is 15 residues long. The V end lost 1 base, the J end lost 2 bases, and 9 bases lay between the germline ends. The CDR3 region is CASSLEGGPYNEQFF. In DNA, the CDR3 is TGTGCCAGCAGCTTAGAGGGGGGCCCCTACAATGAGCAGTTCTTC.

The chain is built from TRBV5-4 and TRBJ2-3; D is perhaps TRBD1 (5 bases). Germline assignment: CDR1 SGHNT and CDR2 YYREEE (reference sequence). The V end was cut by 4 bases, the J end by 0 bases, with 15 bases between. The CDR3 has 16 residues. CDR3 loop: CASSLQRGLSTDTQYF. For the CDR3, the DNA is TGTGCCAGCAGCCTCCAAAGGGGCCTTAGCACAGATACGCAGTATTTT.

The V and J genes are TRBV7-2 and TRBJ2-3; 8 nucleotides agree with TRBD1. The V gene's germline CDR1 is SGHTA and CDR2 FQGNSA. The CDR3 is 16 residues long. Unmatched junction bases numbered 6, after V lost 0 bases and J lost 4 bases. This CDR3 reads CASSLAATGVADTQYF. In DNA form, the CDR3 reads TGTGCCAGCAGCTTAGCCGCGACAGGGGTGGCAGATACGCAGTATTTT.

On this clone itself: In the same sample, other DNA sequences code for this CDR3. This chain joins TRBV5-1 and TRBJ2-5; no clear D. V was pared by 0 bases and J by 2 bases, with 2 bases between. Germline CDR1 reads SGHRS; CDR2 reads YFSETQ. This CDR3 is built from 12 residues. CDR3 protein: CASSLAQETQYF. As DNA, the CDR3 is TGCGCCAGCAGCTTGGCTCAAGAGACCCAGTACTTC.

The J gene is TRBJ1-1, the V gene TRBV21-1; the table assigns TRBD1, which was not confirmed against the DNA. TRBV21-1 constitutes a pseudogene. The CDR3 length is 16 residues. The CDR3 DNA sequence: TGTGCCAGCAGCAAACCAAACGACAGAGCGAACACTGAAGCTTTCTTT. Its protein product is CASSKPNDRANTEAFF.